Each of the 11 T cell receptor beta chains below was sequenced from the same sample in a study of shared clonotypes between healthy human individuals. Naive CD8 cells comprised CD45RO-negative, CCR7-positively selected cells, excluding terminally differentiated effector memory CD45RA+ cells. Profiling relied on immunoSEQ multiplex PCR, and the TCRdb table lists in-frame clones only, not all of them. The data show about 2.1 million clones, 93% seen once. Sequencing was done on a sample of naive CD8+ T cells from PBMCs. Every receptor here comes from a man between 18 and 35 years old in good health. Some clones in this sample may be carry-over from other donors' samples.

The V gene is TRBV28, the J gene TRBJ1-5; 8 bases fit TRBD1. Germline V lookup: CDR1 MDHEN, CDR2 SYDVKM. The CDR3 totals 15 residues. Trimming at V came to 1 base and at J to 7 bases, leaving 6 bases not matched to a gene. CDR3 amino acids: CASSLFRGRPQPQHF. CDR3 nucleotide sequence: TGTGCCAGCAGTTTATTCAGGGGGCGCCCCCAGCCCCAGCATTTT.

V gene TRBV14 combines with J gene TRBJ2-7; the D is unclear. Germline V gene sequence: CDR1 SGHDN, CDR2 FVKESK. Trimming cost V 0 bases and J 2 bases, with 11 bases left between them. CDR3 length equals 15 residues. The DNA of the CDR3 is TGTGCCAGCAGCCAAGAAATACAGATTCCCTACGAGCAGTACTTC. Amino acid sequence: CASSQEIQIPYEQYF.

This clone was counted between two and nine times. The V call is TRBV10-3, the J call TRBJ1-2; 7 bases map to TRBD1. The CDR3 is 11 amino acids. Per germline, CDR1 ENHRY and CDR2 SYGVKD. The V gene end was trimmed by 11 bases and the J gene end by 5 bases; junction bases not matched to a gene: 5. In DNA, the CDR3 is TGTGCCTCGGGACAGTTATATGGCTACACCTTC. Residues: CASGQLYGYTF.

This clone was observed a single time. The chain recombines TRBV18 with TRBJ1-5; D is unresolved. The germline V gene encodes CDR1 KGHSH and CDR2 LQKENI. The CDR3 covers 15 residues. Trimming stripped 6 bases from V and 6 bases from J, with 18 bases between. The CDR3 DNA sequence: TGTGCCAGCTCCGAAGACGGGCCGGAGTCTCAGCCCCAGCATTTT. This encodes CASSEDGPESQPQHF.

The DNA of the CDR3 is TGTGCCAGCAGTTTAATTGGGTCCAACGAGCAGTACTTC. Encoded protein: CASSLIGSNEQYF. The chain employs TRBV27 and TRBJ2-7; the D is unclear. Deletions cut 2 bases from V and 5 bases from J, with 10 bases between. CDR1 and CDR2 from the germline V gene are MNHEY and SMNVEV (reference sequence). This CDR3 has 13 amino acids.

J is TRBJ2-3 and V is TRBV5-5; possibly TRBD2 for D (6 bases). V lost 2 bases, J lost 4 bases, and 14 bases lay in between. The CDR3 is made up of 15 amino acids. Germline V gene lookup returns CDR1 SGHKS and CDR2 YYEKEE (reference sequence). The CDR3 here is CASSLYSGPSDTQYF. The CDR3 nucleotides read TGTGCCAGCAGCTTATATAGCGGTCCCTCAGATACGCAGTATTTT.

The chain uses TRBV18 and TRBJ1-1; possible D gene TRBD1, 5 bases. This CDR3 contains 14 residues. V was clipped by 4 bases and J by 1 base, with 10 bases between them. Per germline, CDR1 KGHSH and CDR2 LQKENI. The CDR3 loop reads CASSLGGWNTEAFF. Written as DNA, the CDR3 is TGTGCCAGCTCACTGGGGGGGTGGAACACTGAAGCTTTCTTT.

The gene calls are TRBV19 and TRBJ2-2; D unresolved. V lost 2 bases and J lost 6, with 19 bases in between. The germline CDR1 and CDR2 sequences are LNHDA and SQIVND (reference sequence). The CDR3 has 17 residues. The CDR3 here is CASSISVEALTAGELFF. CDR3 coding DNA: TGTGCCAGTAGTATATCCGTGGAAGCCCTCACGGCCGGGGAGCTGTTTTTT.

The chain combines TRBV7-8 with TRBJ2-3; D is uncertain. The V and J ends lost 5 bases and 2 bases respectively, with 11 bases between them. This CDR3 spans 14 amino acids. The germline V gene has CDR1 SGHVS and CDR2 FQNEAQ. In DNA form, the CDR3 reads TGTGCCAGCAGCGGTCCCTCCCCCACAGATACGCAGTATTTT. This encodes CASSGPSPTDTQYF.

CDR3 nucleotides: TGTGCCAGCAGCTTGCGTAGAGGGCGGGACAGGGGGCGAACCTACGAGCAGTACTTC. It yields the protein CASSLRRGRDRGRTYEQYF. This chain uses TRBV11-2 with TRBJ2-7, with 12 bases fitting TRBD1. Losses at the gene ends were 3 bases for V and 2 bases for J; bases not matched to a gene: 14. Germline lookup yields CDR1 SGHAT and CDR2 FQNNGV. The CDR3 sequence is 19 residues long.

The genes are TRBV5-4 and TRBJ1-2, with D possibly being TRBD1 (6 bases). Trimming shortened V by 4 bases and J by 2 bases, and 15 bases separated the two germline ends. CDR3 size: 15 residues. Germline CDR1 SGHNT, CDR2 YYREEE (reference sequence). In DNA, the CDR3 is TGTGCCAGCAGCACAGCCGGGACACGCAACTATGGCTACACCTTC. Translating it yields CASSTAGTRNYGYTF.